Below are 23 T cell receptor beta chains sequenced from a single sample in a study of cytomegalovirus exposure and HLA in healthy donors. The PCR employed 60 Vbeta primers together with 13 Jbeta primers. Assay used: immunoSEQ multiplex PCR; TCRdb lists only in-frame clones, some missing. The profile shows 90,000 to 100,000 clones, 78% of them singletons. Sequenced input: PBMCs. These receptors all stem from a woman in her sixties or seventies in good health and CMV-seronegative.

This chain uses TRBV30 with TRBJ1-1; D uncertain. The length of the CDR3 is 14 residues. V was shortened by 5 bases and J by 0 bases, with 13 bases between the two germline ends. The germline CDR1 and CDR2 sequences are GTSNPN and SVGIG (reference sequence). CDR3 nucleotide sequence: TGTGCCTGGGGATACAGTATGCTGAACACTGAAGCTTTCTTT. Encoded protein: CAWGYSMLNTEAFF.

The J gene is TRBJ2-5, the V gene TRBV5-1, with 7 bases fitting TRBD1. The V and J ends lost 4 bases and 5 bases, in that order; junction bases with no gene match: 11. The CDR3 runs to 15 residues. In germline, CDR1 is SGHRS, CDR2 YFSETQ. The CDR3 region is CASSPGTAVGETQYF. The CDR3 DNA reads TGCGCCAGCAGCCCGGGGACAGCCGTGGGTGAGACCCAGTACTTC.

The CDR3 is CASSRGHEQYF. The CDR3, as DNA: TGTGCCAGCAGCCGAGGTCACGAGCAGTACTTC. The chain employs TRBV28 and TRBJ2-7; D ambiguous. Germline CDR1 MDHEN, CDR2 SYDVKM. The CDR3 sequence is 11 residues long. The germline V and J ends were trimmed by 6 bases and 5 bases, with 8 bases remaining between them.

The V gene is TRBV28, the J gene TRBJ1-2; D is possibly TRBD1 (5 bases). The CDR3 totals 14 residues. V gave up 5 bases and J gave up 5 bases, with 15 bases separating them. The germline V gene encodes CDR1 MDHEN and CDR2 SYDVKM. CDR3 bases: TGTGCCAGCAGTCCCCCATCAGGGCTATATGGCTACACCTTC. Amino acids: CASSPPSGLYGYTF.

The J gene is TRBJ2-5, the V gene TRBV18; 9 bases fit TRBD2. Germline assignment: CDR1 KGHSH and CDR2 LQKENI. The CDR3 extends over 17 amino acids. V lost 5 bases, J lost 3 bases, and 13 bases stayed unmatched. CDR3 in DNA: TGTGCCAGCTCATACGGTCAGGTGACTAGCGGAAAAGAGACCCAGTACTTC. Translated, it gives CASSYGQVTSGKETQYF.

This clone appeared a few times. V is TRBV11-2 and J is TRBJ1-1; D is perhaps TRBD1 (6 bases). Germline assignment: CDR1 SGHAT and CDR2 FQNNGV. The CDR3 totals 15 residues. Trimming stripped 5 bases from V and 1 base from J, with 14 bases between. The CDR3 DNA follows: TGTGCCAGCAGCCCTATACAGGGTTCGAACACTGAAGCTTTCTTT. This codes for CASSPIQGSNTEAFF.

The V gene is TRBV5-6, the J gene TRBJ1-1, with a possible D match to TRBD1 (5 bases). The germline V and J ends were trimmed by 2 bases and 8 bases, with 7 bases remaining between them. CDR1 SGHDT and CDR2 YYEEEE come from the germline V gene. The CDR3 contains 11 residues. CDR3 DNA: TGTGCCAGCAGCTTCAACAGGGAAGCTTTCTTT. Amino acids: CASSFNREAFF.

This sequence joins TRBV27 and TRBJ2-1; 14 bases map to TRBD2. Losses at the gene ends were 3 bases for V and 4 bases for J; bases not matched to a gene: 5. The CDR3 sequence is 17 residues long. CDR1 and CDR2 (germline): MNHEY, SMNVEV (reference sequence). The CDR3 reads CASSFQTSGRAYNEQFF. The CDR3 coding sequence is TGTGCCAGCAGTTTCCAGACTAGCGGGAGGGCTTACAATGAGCAGTTCTTC.

The chain recombines TRBV6-1 with TRBJ1-2; D is ambiguous. Germline lookup yields CDR1 MNHNS and CDR2 SASEGT. V was shortened by 5 bases and J by 1 base, with 8 bases between the two germline ends. The CDR3 covers 13 residues. CDR3 in DNA: TGTGCCAGCAGTCCCGACATTAACTATGGCTACACCTTC. This codes for CASSPDINYGYTF.

The genes are TRBV18 and TRBJ2-1, with 8 nucleotides matching TRBD1. Trimming cost V 3 bases and J 4 bases; bases outside gene matches: 5. The CDR3 runs 15 residues. Per the germline V gene, CDR1 is KGHSH and CDR2 is LQKENI. The CDR3 sequence is CASSPGQEPYNEQFF. CDR3 sequence (DNA): TGTGCCAGCTCACCGGGACAGGAGCCGTACAATGAGCAGTTCTTC.

The chain links TRBV5-1 to TRBJ2-7, with D possibly matching TRBD1 (6 bases). The germline CDR1 and CDR2 sequences are SGHRS and YFSETQ. Trimming took off 3 bases at V and 7 bases at J, with 14 bases between the two ends. The CDR3 extends over 13 amino acids. DNA of the CDR3: TGCGCCAGCAGCTCCGGGACATCGGAAGAGCAGTACTTC. Translating it yields CASSSGTSEEQYF.

The chain combines TRBV29-1 with TRBJ2-3; 12 bases line up with TRBD2. The germline gives CDR1 SQVTM, CDR2 ANQGSEA. The CDR3 extends over 13 amino acids. V gave up 2 bases and J gave up 15 bases; unmatched junction bases: 9. CDR3 bases: TGCAGCGTTGAACCAACTAGCGGGGGGTCCCTTTATTTT. Protein product: CSVEPTSGGSLYF.

CDR3 loop: CASSRGLAGTTDTQYF. CDR3 in DNA: TGTGCCAGCAGTAGGGGACTAGCGGGGACCACAGATACGCAGTATTTT. This chain connects TRBV2 to TRBJ2-3, with TRBD2 matching over 13 bases. Germline CDR1 and CDR2: SNHLY and FYNNEI. V shed 5 bases and J 2 bases; nucleotides not matched to a gene: 4. This CDR3 has 16 residues.

The chain employs TRBV19 and TRBJ1-3, with D perhaps TRBD1 (5 bases). The CDR3 loop spans 16 amino acids. The germline V gene has CDR1 LNHDA and CDR2 SQIVND (reference sequence). Trimming shortened V by 6 bases and J by 0 bases, and 15 bases separated the two germline ends. For the CDR3, the DNA is TGTGCCAGTAGGGGTGCGTTCGACAGCTCTGGAAACACCATATATTTT. The encoded protein is CASRGAFDSSGNTIYF.

The V and J genes are TRBV2 and TRBJ2-1; 12 nucleotides line up with TRBD2. The CDR3 covers 15 residues. CDR1 and CDR2 (germline): SNHLY, FYNNEI. With 8 bases clipped from V and 2 bases from J, the junction kept 4 bases outside the gene matches. CDR3 amino acids: CASGRLAGAYNEQFF. In DNA form, the CDR3 reads TGTGCCAGCGGTCGACTAGCGGGAGCCTACAATGAGCAGTTCTTC. Using reference TRBV2 and TRBJ2-1 for the parts outside the CDR3, the full variable domain is EPEVTQTPSHQVTQMGQEVILRCVPISNHLYFYWYRQILGQKVEFLVSFYNNEISEKSEIFDDQFSVERPDGSNFTLKIRSTKLEDSAMYFCASGRLAGAYNEQFFGPGTRLTVL.

The gene calls are TRBV10-3 and TRBJ1-6; D perhaps matches TRBD1 (6 bases). The CDR3 contains 16 residues. Germline CDR1 and CDR2: ENHRY and SYGVKD. V shed 0 bases and J shed 7 bases, with 13 bases lying between them. This chain's CDR3 is CAISESKGGINSPLHF. The CDR3 DNA is TGTGCCATCAGTGAGTCGAAAGGGGGAATCAATTCACCCCTCCACTTT.

This chain uses TRBV30 with TRBJ2-5, with 8 positions matching TRBD1. This CDR3 region has 13 residues. The V gene's germline CDR1 is GTSNPN and CDR2 SVGIG (reference sequence). V gave up 4 bases and J gave up 5 bases; unmatched junction bases: 6. CDR3 sequence: CAWTQGAGETQYF. DNA of the CDR3: TGTGCCTGGACCCAGGGGGCCGGGGAGACCCAGTACTTC.

The rearrangement uses TRBV4-3 and TRBJ2-2; D is perhaps TRBD1 (6 bases). Germline V gene sequence: CDR1 LGHNA, CDR2 YSLEER. V lost 0 bases and J 6 bases, leaving 14 bases between the germline ends. The CDR3 extends over 16 amino acids. CDR3 in DNA: TGCGCCAGCAGCCAAGATAGATGGGGGCGGGCCGGGGAGCTGTTTTTT. It codes for CASSQDRWGRAGELFF.

Only one count was recorded for this clone. The CDR3 reads CASSIPGQVYGYTF. CDR3 nucleotides: TGTGCCAGCAGCATACCGGGACAGGTCTATGGCTACACCTTC. V and J are TRBV5-5 and TRBJ1-2; TRBD1 aligns across 8 bases. The CDR3 contains 14 residues. Looked up from germline, CDR1 is SGHKS and CDR2 is YYEKEE (reference sequence). V shed 4 bases, J shed 4 bases, and the junction held 6 bases outside the gene matches.

This sequence joins TRBV7-2 and TRBJ2-5; TRBD1 might be the D (6 bases). Per the germline V gene, CDR1 is SGHTA and CDR2 is FQGNSA. Deletions cut 0 bases from V and 6 bases from J, with 14 bases between. The CDR3 length is 15 residues. DNA of the CDR3: TGTGCCAGCAGCTTAGCCCAGGGGTGGGTACAGACCCAGTACTTC. Translating gives CASSLAQGWVQTQYF.

This clone was picked up one time. CDR3 sequence (DNA): TGTGCCAGCAGCTTAGCGGGACTAGCGGGTTTAAGCACAGATACGCAGTATTTT. Translated: CASSLAGLAGLSTDTQYF. The V and J genes are TRBV7-2 and TRBJ2-3, with 12 bases aligning to TRBD2. The CDR3 consists of 18 residues. V was pared by 0 bases and J by 0 bases, with 4 bases of the junction left unmatched. Per germline, CDR1 SGHTA and CDR2 FQGNSA.

The chain employs TRBV7-2 and TRBJ2-1; TRBD1 matches 7 bases. Trimming at V came to 5 bases and at J to 5 bases, leaving 3 bases not matched to a gene. This CDR3 comprises 13 residues. Germline V lookup: CDR1 SGHTA, CDR2 FQGNSA. CDR3 loop: CASSPDRDNEQFF. DNA for the CDR3: TGTGCCAGCAGCCCAGACAGGGACAATGAGCAGTTCTTC. The whole variable domain, filled in from reference TRBV7-2 and TRBJ2-1, reads GAGVSQSPSNKVTEKGKDVELRCDPISGHTALYWYRQSLGQGLEFLIYFQGNSAPDKSGLPSDRFSAERTGGSVSTLTIQRTQQEDSAVYLCASSPDRDNEQFFGPGTRLTVL.

This clone was picked up a small number of times. The chain recombines TRBV30 with TRBJ1-2; tentative D call: TRBD1 (6 bases). Trimming cost V 0 bases and J 4 bases, with 12 bases left between them. From germline, CDR1 is GTSNPN and CDR2 SVGIG (reference sequence). The CDR3 has 14 amino acids. CDR3 residues: CAWSVWGRGYGYTF. The CDR3 region has the DNA TGTGCCTGGAGTGTATGGGGCAGGGGCTATGGCTACACCTTC.